A selection of T cell receptor beta chains follows, all from one sample in a study of OX40 agonist ivuxolimab in advanced cancers. Measured with immunoSEQ multiplex PCR; TCRdb has only the in-frame clones, and not every one. The sample holds 60,000 to 70,000 clones, around 90% seen once. The source was CD4+ or CD8+ T cells sorted from blood, collected in a trial of the OX40 agonist ivuxolimab. The receptors were sampled from an adult with an advanced solid tumor such as melanoma, head and neck, liver or kidney cancer. CDR3s include the opening cysteine and the closing phenylalanine or tryptophan. Each record gives: D gene, J gene, clone size, V gene, CDR3 protein, CDR3 DNA. D genes are given only for firm matches. Clone size is stated in some rows and not others, as once, few, many or a class when expanded.

- | TRBJ2-7 | - | TRBV2 | CASQGVFLGLYEQYF | TGTGCCAGCCAGGGGGTGTTCTTGGGACTCTACGAGCAGTACTTC
- | TRBJ2-5 | - | TRBV5-1 | CASSLVPVGGSGETQYF | TGCGCCAGCAGCCTGGTTCCGGTCGGGGGATCGGGGGAGACCCAGTACTTC
- | TRBJ1-1 | - | TRBV28 | CASSFGGLAEAFF | TGTGCCAGCAGTTTCGGGGGGCTGGCTGAAGCTTTCTTT
TRBD2 | TRBJ2-5 | - | TRBV28 | CASSSEAGTSGSGETQYF | TGTGCCAGCAGTTCCGAAGCCGGGACTAGCGGGAGTGGAGAGACCCAGTACTTC
- | TRBJ1-4 | - | TRBV28 | CASSPSWGAGNEKLFF | TGTGCCAGCAGCCCGAGTTGGGGGGCCGGTAATGAAAAACTGTTTTTT
- | TRBJ2-7 | - | TRBV6-5 | CASRGTREEEQYF | TGTGCCAGCAGGGGAACTAGGGAGGAGGAGCAGTACTTC
- | TRBJ2-5 | - | TRBV11-2 | CASSPEGTYPDVTQYF | TGTGCCAGCAGCCCTGAAGGGACTTACCCGGACGTGACCCAGTACTTC
TRBD1 | TRBJ2-4 | - | TRBV28 | CASSQRQGAGIQYF | TGTGCCAGCAGTCAGAGACAGGGGGCTGGCATTCAGTACTTC
- | TRBJ2-1 | once | TRBV6-6 | CASSWGNEQFF | TGTGCCAGCAGTTGGGGCAATGAGCAGTTCTTC
- | TRBJ1-1 | - | TRBV28 | CASSYGTTGVTNTEAFF | TGTGCCAGCAGTTATGGGACAACGGGAGTAACGAACACTGAAGCTTTCTTT
- | TRBJ1-4 | - | TRBV5-1 | CASSLVPSGTTNEKLFF | TGCGCCAGCAGCTTGGTCCCGAGCGGGACCACCAATGAAAAACTGTTTTTT
TRBD1 | TRBJ1-4 | - | TRBV4-3 | CASSQGTGGSTNEKLFF | TGCGCCAGCAGCCAAGGGACAGGGGGTTCAACTAATGAAAAACTGTTTTTT
TRBD1 | TRBJ1-4 | - | TRBV7-2 | CASSIPSGTVNEKLFF | TGTGCCAGCAGCATACCGTCCGGGACAGTAAATGAAAAACTGTTTTTT
- | TRBJ2-5 | - | TRBV18 | CASSPYGETQYF | TGTGCCAGCTCACCTTATGGCGAGACCCAGTACTTC
- | TRBJ2-7 | - | TRBV28 | CASSPGGTGIHEQYF | TGTGCCAGCAGCCCGGGGGGGACAGGGATCCACGAGCAGTACTTC
- | TRBJ2-3 | - | TRBV4-1 | CASSQEGTDTQYF | TGCGCCAGCAGCCAAGAGGGGACAGATACGCAGTATTTT
- | TRBJ1-1 | - | TRBV7-9 | CASTSAVGTLSTEAFF | TGTGCCAGCACCTCCGCGGTAGGGACACTAAGCACTGAAGCTTTCTTT
- | TRBJ2-1 | - | TRBV19 | CASSTRGNYNEQFF | TGTGCCAGTAGTACCAGGGGAAACTACAATGAGCAGTTCTTC
TRBD1 | TRBJ1-3 | - | TRBV11-2 | CASSSQQGSGNTIYF | TGTGCCAGCAGCTCCCAACAGGGGTCAGGAAACACCATATATTTT
- | TRBJ2-2 | - | TRBV5-1 | CASSWNSGSPNTGELFF | TGCGCCAGCAGCTGGAATAGCGGCTCACCGAACACCGGGGAGCTGTTTTTT
TRBD2 | TRBJ2-2 | - | TRBV10-1 | CASSNILAGDTGELFF | TGCGCCAGCAGCAACATACTAGCGGGCGACACCGGGGAGCTGTTTTTT
- | TRBJ1-5 | few | TRBV4-2 | CASSQGSGVQPQHF | TGTGCCAGCAGCCAAGGTTCAGGGGTTCAGCCCCAGCATTTT
TRBD2 | TRBJ2-5 | - | TRBV19 | CATSSGRYQETQYF | TGTGCCACCTCTAGCGGGAGGTACCAAGAGACCCAGTACTTC
- | TRBJ1-1 | - | TRBV7-9 | CASSQEPGRLNTEAFF | TGCGCCAGCAGCCAAGAGCCGGGACGGCTGAACACTGAAGCTTTCTTT
- | TRBJ1-1 | - | TRBV4-1 | CASSQNTQGPGTEAFF | TGCGCCAGCAGCCAAAACACCCAGGGACCGGGCACTGAAGCTTTCTTT
TRBD1 | TRBJ2-3 | few | TRBV6-5 | CASTSGQYTDTQYF | TGTGCCAGCACCTCGGGACAGTACACAGATACGCAGTATTTT
- | TRBJ2-2 | - | TRBV5-1 | CASSLRPTRNTGELFF | TGCGCCAGCAGCTTGAGACCAACTAGAAACACCGGGGAGCTGTTTTTT
- | TRBJ1-4 | - | TRBV18 | CASSPQRAQQNEKLFF | TGTGCCAGCTCACCTCAGCGGGCCCAGCAAAATGAAAAACTGTTTTTT
- | TRBJ2-5 | - | TRBV6-6 | CASSPLEGGETQYF | TGTGCCAGCAGTCCCCTAGAGGGCGGCGAGACCCAGTACTTC
- | TRBJ1-5 | - | TRBV6-5 | CASKVGRSSNQPQHF | TGTGCCAGCAAAGTCGGGAGATCAAGCAATCAGCCCCAGCATTTT
TRBD1 | TRBJ2-7 | - | TRBV6-5 | CASRQGATYEQYF | TGTGCCAGCAGACAGGGGGCTACCTACGAGCAGTACTTC
TRBD1 | TRBJ1-2 | - | TRBV6-1 | CASSENLGTGGGYTF | TGTGCCAGCAGTGAGAATCTAGGGACAGGGGGTGGCTACACCTTC
- | TRBJ1-2 | - | TRBV6-1 | CASSERTGSGYTF | TGTGCCAGCAGTGAAAGAACAGGCTCCGGCTACACCTTC
- | TRBJ1-4 | - | TRBV7-2 | CASSPTLATNEKLFF | TGTGCCAGCAGCCCCACTCTTGCAACTAATGAAAAACTGTTTTTT
TRBD1 | TRBJ2-7 | - | TRBV4-3 | CASSQEGQGAYEQYF | TGCGCCAGCAGCCAAGAAGGCCAGGGGGCCTACGAGCAGTACTTC
- | TRBJ2-7 | - | TRBV28 | CASRSTGNPEQYF | TGTGCCAGCAGATCAACAGGGAACCCCGAGCAGTACTTC
- | TRBJ1-2 | - | TRBV9 | CASSISGPYGYTF | TGTGCCAGCAGCATATCAGGGCCCTATGGCTACACCTTC
- | TRBJ2-7 | - | TRBV6-1 | CASSRDTSYEQYF | TGTGCCAGCAGCCGGGACACCTCCTACGAGCAGTACTTC
TRBD2 | TRBJ2-3 | - | TRBV7-9 | CASSSGLAGGTDTQYF | TGTGCCAGCAGCTCGGGACTAGCGGGAGGCACAGATACGCAGTATTTT
TRBD1 | TRBJ1-4 | - | TRBV4-3 | CASSQASGQGNEKLFF | TGCGCCAGCAGCCAAGCCTCGGGACAGGGTAATGAAAAACTGTTTTTT
- | TRBJ1-2 | few | TRBV2 | CASSEDTLEVF | TGTGCCAGCAGTGAAGACACTCTGGAGGTCTTC
- | TRBJ1-4 | - | TRBV7-2 | CASSSGASNEKLFF | TGTGCCAGCAGCTCAGGCGCTTCTAATGAAAAACTGTTTTTT
- | TRBJ1-3 | - | TRBV7-2 | CASSDTRVPGNTIYF | TGTGCCAGCAGCGACACAAGGGTTCCTGGAAACACCATATATTTT
TRBD1 | TRBJ2-2 | - | TRBV7-9 | CASSLTGVGTGELFF | TGTGCCAGCAGCCTTACAGGGGTGGGAACCGGGGAGCTGTTTTTT
- | TRBJ1-1 | once | TRBV11-3 | CASSLDHSGGAFF | TGTGCCAGCAGCTTAGATCATTCCGGTGGAGCTTTCTTT
- | TRBJ1-1 | - | TRBV6-6 | CASSYGGGRTEAFF | TGTGCCAGCAGTTACGGGGGGGGCCGCACTGAAGCTTTCTTT
- | TRBJ1-5 | - | TRBV19 | CASSADRRNQPQHF | TGTGCCAGTAGTGCCGACAGGAGGAATCAGCCCCAGCATTTT
- | TRBJ1-1 | - | TRBV7-3 | CASSTQVNTEAFF | TGTGCCAGCAGCACACAAGTTAACACTGAAGCTTTCTTT
- | TRBJ2-7 | - | TRBV6-6 | CASSPRLDTYEQYF | TGTGCCAGCAGCCCCAGACTAGATACTTACGAGCAGTACTTC